Shown below are 2 T cell receptor beta chains from a single sample sequenced in a study of breast tumors, draining lymph nodes, adjacent tissues. TCRdb re-called the multiplex PCR reads through MiXCR, storing one row per CDR3 protein. The data hold more than 15,000 distinct CDR3 sequences, with roughly 43% observed a single time. Sequenced material: breast tumor tissue. The receptor set was obtained from a female donor with breast cancer. Some clones in this sample may be carry-over from other donors' samples.

This clonotype came up many times. This chain connects TRBV9 to TRBJ2-1, with TRBD2 matching over 9 bases. Trimming removed 3 bases from V and 5 bases from J; junction bases left unmatched: 9. Germline V CDR1 and CDR2: SGDLS, YYNGEE. The CDR3 contains 16 residues. The chain's CDR3 is CASSGTSDPTNNEQFF. The CDR3 region has the DNA TGTGCCAGCAGCGGGACTAGCGACCCGACCAACAATGAGCAGTTCTTC. Based on the CDR3 plus reference TRBV9 and TRBJ2-1, the full variable domain is DSGVTQTPKHLITATGQRVTLRCSPRSGDLSVYWYQQSLDQGLQFLIQYYNGEERAKGNILERFSAQQFPDLHSELNLSSLELGDSALYFCASSGTSDPTNNEQFFGPGTRLTVL.

This clonotype was detected ten times or more. This sequence joins TRBV5-1 and TRBJ2-7, with 9 bases fitting TRBD1. Germline CDR1 SGHRS, CDR2 YFSETQ. The CDR3 length is 15 residues. The trim removed 2 bases at V and 5 bases at J, leaving 8 bases unmatched. Here the CDR3 reads CASSFSTGTGNEQYF. The CDR3 DNA follows: TGCGCCAGCAGCTTCTCAACCGGGACAGGGAACGAGCAGTACTTC.